This record concerns one T cell receptor beta chain sequence. Its target is not known. This record comes from a study of T cells after yellow fever vaccination. Across the study: SMART-Seq v4 Ultra Low Input prepared the low-cell-number fractions.

TCRdb analysed the 5' RACE reads with MiXCR anew, one entry per CDR3 protein. The sample holds 250,000 to 400,000 distinct CDR3 sequences, over 4% seen once. Germline V gene lookup returns CDR1 SQVTM and CDR2 ANQGSEA. This CDR3 region has 15 residues. Between the trimmed V and J ends, which lost 0 bases and 3 bases, there was a span of 14 bases. Broader study findings: Overall, a small share of clonotypes was seen in both CD4 and CD8 compartments. A large majority of primary-vaccination clones showed up again after the booster (96% CD4, approximately 90% CD8). Though it reached lower strength, the secondary response hit its peak faster, day 5 versus 15.

The material sequenced was PBMCs, taken 5 days after the yellow fever booster vaccination. The TCR sequence derives from a young man who received the YFV17D yellow fever vaccine. V and J are TRBV29-1 and TRBJ1-2; perhaps TRBD1 as D (6 bases). The CDR3 spells CSVEDTGHKDYGYTF. CDR3 DNA sequence: TGCAGCGTTGAAGACACAGGGCATAAGGACTATGGCTACACCTTC.